The T cell receptor (beta chain) described here comes from a study of T cell repertoires in cytomegalovirus infection. On the study more broadly: Indications of both CMV infection and matching HLA type were provided by public TCR beta signatures. Findings and limits, study-wide: CMV carriers with the relevant HLA were identified by cumulative public TCR beta family frequency. The response measured ex vivo was dominated by TCR beta clonotypes (HLA-C-restricted and CMV-specific).

TCRdb fed the reads into MiXCR, producing one record per CDR3 protein. Among approximately 550,000 distinct CDR3 sequences listed, about 15% were seen once. This clonotype was counted many times. Its antigen remains unknown. Input material: CD8+ T cells from PBMCs. This TCR was sampled from a human donor in good health (CMV status not recorded). Some clones in this sample may be carry-over from other donors' samples.

The CDR3 here is CASSYSKRGPQPQHF. For the CDR3, the DNA is TGTGCCAGCAGTTACTCGAAGCGGGGGCCTCAGCCCCAGCATTTT. The chain employs TRBV6-6 and TRBJ1-5; D is possibly TRBD1 (6 bases). The germline V and J ends were trimmed by 0 bases and 6 bases, with 12 bases remaining between them. CDR3 length: 15 amino acids. Germline CDR1 and CDR2: MNHNY and SVGAGI (reference sequence).